The 3 T cell receptor beta chains below come from one sample, sequenced in a study of T cells in Graves' hyperthyroidism and ophthalmopathy. RNA transcripts provided the source from which TCR beta CDR3 regions were amplified. The primer set for the first-round RT-PCR of the TCR CDR3 was HTBI. TCRdb independently ran MiXCR on the multiplex PCR reads; one entry per CDR3 protein. In the table there are over 700,000 distinct CDR3 sequences, roughly a sixth of which are singletons. The specimen was blood. The receptors shown here come from a woman aged 50 to 65 with Graves' hyperthyroidism that later progressed to Graves' ophthalmopathy.

This clonotype was observed many times. V and J are TRBV18 and TRBJ1-2; tentative D call: TRBD1 (5 bases). The CDR3 length is 14 residues. In germline, CDR1 is KGHSH, CDR2 LQKENI. Trimming removed 5 bases from V and 0 bases from J, with 10 bases in between. The CDR3 DNA reads as TGTGCCAGCTCATCGACAGAGGCTAACTATGGCTACACCTTC. Translating it yields CASSSTEANYGYTF.

The V gene is TRBV6-5, the J gene TRBJ1-5; no definite D call. V dropped 2 bases and J dropped 5 bases, with 7 bases sitting between them. The CDR3 has 13 amino acids. CDR1 is MNHEY, CDR2 SVGAGI, per germline. CDR3 coding DNA: TGTGCCAGCAGTTACAGGGAGGATCAGCCCCAGCATTTT. This codes for CASSYREDQPQHF.

Concerning this clonotype: This sequence may be a read error, since a much larger clone differs from it by one base. The chain employs TRBV12-3 or TRBV12-4 and TRBJ2-7; 9 bases fit TRBD2. Germline trimming cut 7 bases from V and 5 bases from J; bases unmatched to any gene: 9. This CDR3 has 14 residues. The CDR3 nucleotides read TGTGCCAGCACCTGGGGCCTAGCGGGGAACGAGCAGTACTTC. It encodes CASTWGLAGNEQYF.